A single sample is the source of the 13 T cell receptor beta chains below, sequenced in a study of blood T cell repertoires in COVID-19. The assay was immunoSEQ multiplex PCR, and TCRdb's table has in-frame clones only and misses some. The sample carries about 230,000 clones, around 84% recorded once. The sample comprised peripheral blood. The source of these receptors is a man in his forties or fifties with COVID-19, enrolled during active disease.

The J gene is TRBJ2-3, the V gene TRBV4-1; D not resolved. The germline V gene encodes CDR1 MGHRA and CDR2 YSYEKL. Trimming left V 0 bases short and J 7 bases short, with 14 bases between. CDR3 length equals 15 residues. CDR3 sequence reads: CASSQEVSFRYTQYF. The CDR3 bases are TGCGCCAGCAGCCAAGAGGTTAGCTTTCGGTATACGCAGTATTTT.

The chain couples TRBV19 to TRBJ1-4, with D tentatively TRBD1 (5 bases). The germline V gene has CDR1 LNHDA and CDR2 SQIVND (reference sequence). The CDR3 has 16 residues. Trimming cost V 8 bases and J 4 bases, with 20 bases left between them. CDR3 bases: TGTGCCAGTGGCATTTTAAGAGACAGTAATAATGAAAAACTGTTTTTT. It specifies CASGILRDSNNEKLFF.

In this sample, this clone turned up a few times. The chain uses TRBV4-3 and TRBJ2-1, with TRBD1 matching over 9 bases. J lost 9 bases, V lost 0 bases, and 3 bases had no gene match. The CDR3 sequence is 14 residues long. Germline assignment: CDR1 LGHNA and CDR2 YSLEER. The CDR3 DNA sequence: TGCGCCAGCAGCCAAGATGGACAGGGGCTTGAGCAGTTCTTC. It specifies CASSQDGQGLEQFF.

The rearrangement links TRBV18 to TRBJ2-3; 8 nucleotides align to TRBD2. From germline, CDR1 is KGHSH and CDR2 LQKENI. The CDR3 extends over 15 amino acids. V lost 0 bases, J lost 3 bases, and 2 bases stayed unmatched. The CDR3 DNA is TGTGCCAGCTCACCACCGGCTAGCGGGACAGATACGCAGTATTTT. It specifies CASSPPASGTDTQYF.

This chain joins TRBV30 and TRBJ2-1, with TRBD2 matching over 7 bases. The CDR3 runs 15 residues. Per the germline V gene, CDR1 is GTSNPN and CDR2 is SVGIG (reference sequence). J gave up 4 bases and V 1 base, and 7 bases lay outside the gene matches. The CDR3 reads CAWSAASGGYNEQFF. The CDR3 DNA reads as TGTGCCTGGAGTGCTGCTAGCGGAGGGTACAATGAGCAGTTCTTC.

This chain links TRBV30 with TRBJ1-6; D unresolved. The V gene lost 4 bases and the J gene lost 5 bases, with 9 bases spanning the gap. Germline-derived CDR1 and CDR2 are GTSNPN and SVGIG (reference sequence). This CDR3 is built from 13 residues. The CDR3 DNA reads as TGTGCCTGGAAGGAACAGAATAATTCACCCCTCCACTTT. Translating gives CAWKEQNNSPLHF.

The CDR3 here is CASSDAGGGNQPQHF. The CDR3 bases are TGTGCCAGCAGTGATGCAGGGGGCGGCAATCAGCCCCAGCATTTT. The chain has TRBV25-1 and TRBJ1-5; 8 bases are a match to TRBD1. The germline CDR1 and CDR2 sequences are MGHDK and SYGVNS. V shed 3 bases and J 2 bases; nucleotides not matched to a gene: 3. This CDR3 comprises 15 residues.

The chain uses TRBV5-1 and TRBJ2-7; TRBD1 is a possible D gene (5 bases). The V and J ends lost 4 bases and 0 bases respectively, with 14 bases between them. Germline V CDR1 and CDR2: SGHRS, YFSETQ. CDR3 size: 15 residues. As DNA, the CDR3 is TGCGCCAGCAGCGTAGGACACACCGGCTCCTACGAGCAGTACTTC. The encoded protein is CASSVGHTGSYEQYF.

The count of this clone is one. This chain connects TRBV30 to TRBJ1-4; tentative D call: TRBD1 (6 bases). CDR1 and CDR2 (germline): GTSNPN, SVGIG (reference sequence). The germline V and J ends were trimmed by 8 bases and 6 bases, with 13 bases remaining between them. CDR3 length equals 12 residues. The CDR3: CAGNREDEKLFF. The CDR3 DNA is TGTGCCGGTAACAGGGAAGATGAAAAACTGTTTTTT.

The chain uses TRBV6-5 and TRBJ1-1, with 7 bases lining up with TRBD1. The CDR3 totals 13 residues. V shed 5 bases, J shed 7 bases, and the junction held 7 bases outside the gene matches. CDR1 MNHEY and CDR2 SVGAGI come from the germline V gene. The CDR3 here is CASSRDGQVEAFF. The CDR3 region has the DNA TGTGCCAGCAGTAGAGATGGACAGGTTGAAGCTTTCTTT.

The J gene is TRBJ2-5, the V gene TRBV7-2; TRBD2 matches at 10 bases. Germline CDR1 reads SGHTA; CDR2 reads FQGNSA. V lost 5 bases, J lost 4 bases, and 4 bases stayed unmatched. This CDR3 spans 14 amino acids. The DNA for the CDR3 is TGTGCCAGCAGCCAGGGACTAGCGTTAGAGACCCAGTACTTC. This codes for CASSQGLALETQYF. The full variable domain, in which reference TRBV7-2 and TRBJ2-5 provide the parts outside the CDR3, is GAGVSQSPSNKVTEKGKDVELRCDPISGHTALYWYRQSLGQGLEFLIYFQGNSAPDKSGLPSDRFSAERTGGSVSTLTIQRTQQEDSAVYLCASSQGLALETQYFGPGTRLLVL.

The V gene is TRBV27, the J gene TRBJ1-1, with D unresolved. This CDR3 region has 14 residues. Germline V gene lookup returns CDR1 MNHEY and CDR2 SMNVEV (reference sequence). V lost 3 bases, J lost 0 bases, and 8 bases lay in between. The CDR3 bases are TGTGCCAGCAGTTTTGCCGGTATGAACACTGAAGCTTTCTTT. As protein: CASSFAGMNTEAFF.

The V gene is TRBV3-1 (or the pseudogene TRBV3-2), the J gene TRBJ2-1; 10 nucleotides agree with TRBD2. Germline loops: CDR1 LGHDT, CDR2 YNNKEL (reference sequence). The CDR3 has 16 amino acids. Germline trimming cut 1 base from V and 9 bases from J; bases unmatched to any gene: 9. The CDR3 is CASSQAGLAGEGEQFF. The DNA of the CDR3 is TGTGCCAGCAGCCAAGCGGGGCTAGCGGGAGAGGGTGAGCAGTTCTTC.